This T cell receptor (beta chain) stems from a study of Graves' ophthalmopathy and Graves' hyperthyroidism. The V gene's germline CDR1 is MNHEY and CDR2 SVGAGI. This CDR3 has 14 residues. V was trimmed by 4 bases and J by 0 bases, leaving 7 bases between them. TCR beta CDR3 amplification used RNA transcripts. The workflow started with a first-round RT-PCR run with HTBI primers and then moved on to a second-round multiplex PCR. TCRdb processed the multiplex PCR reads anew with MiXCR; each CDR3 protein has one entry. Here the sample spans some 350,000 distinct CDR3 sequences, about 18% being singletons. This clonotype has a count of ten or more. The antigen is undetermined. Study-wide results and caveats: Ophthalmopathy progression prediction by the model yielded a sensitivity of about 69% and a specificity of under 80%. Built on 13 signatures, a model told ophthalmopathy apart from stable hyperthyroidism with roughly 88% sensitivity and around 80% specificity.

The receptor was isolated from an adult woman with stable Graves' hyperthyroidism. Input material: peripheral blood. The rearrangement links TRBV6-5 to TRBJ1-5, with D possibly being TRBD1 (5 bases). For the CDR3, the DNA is TGTGCCAGCAGTTCGGGACGTAGCAATCAGCCCCAGCATTTT. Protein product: CASSSGRSNQPQHF.